Listed below are T cell receptor beta chains from one sample, sequenced in a study of identical twins. TCRdb called the 5' RACE reads again in MiXCR, with one record for every CDR3 protein. The sample yields approximately 600,000 distinct CDR3 sequences, about 7.1% seen once. The same sample was also studied in work on yellow fever vaccine responses in identical twins.

The sequenced sample was PBMCs. Every receptor here comes from a woman in her late teens or twenties in good health. Each CDR3 is given with its conserved first and last residue. D genes are given only for firm matches. Size is stated for part of the rows, as once, few or many counts, or as a class when the clone is expanded.

j_call | v_call | d_call | clone_size | cdr3_aa | cdr3_nt
TRBJ2-3 | TRBV20-1 | . | . | CSARPGARVYGTDTQYF | TGCAGTGCAAGGCCGGGGGCGCGGGTTTACGGCACAGATACGCAGTATTTT
TRBJ2-7 | TRBV5-1 | . | . | CASSKEDFRAYEQYF | TGCGCCAGCAGTAAGGAAGACTTTCGGGCCTACGAGCAGTACTTC
TRBJ2-1 | TRBV24-1 | TRBD2 | . | CATTGGPLFDNEQFF | TGTGCCACCACGGGGGGGCCCCTATTCGACAATGAGCAGTTCTTC
TRBJ2-1 | TRBV6-5 | . | . | CASSYDNNGWNEQFF | TGTGCCAGCAGCTACGACAATAACGGGTGGAATGAGCAGTTCTTC
TRBJ2-3 | TRBV28 | TRBD2 | many | CASSLSLGQTSGTFTDTQYF | TGTGCCAGCAGTTTATCTTTGGGCCAAACTAGCGGGACGTTCACAGATACGCAGTATTTT
TRBJ1-6 | TRBV28 | . | few | CASRPPGDNSPLHF | TGTGCCAGCAGGCCCCCGGGGGATAATTCACCCCTCCACTTT
TRBJ2-2 | TRBV28 | TRBD2 | many | CASSSWIAGNTGELFF | TGTGCCAGCAGTTCCTGGATAGCGGGGAACACCGGGGAGCTGTTTTTT
TRBJ2-1 | TRBV3-1 | TRBD2 | few | CASSSLAGEGEQFF | TGTGCCAGCAGCTCCCTAGCGGGAGAGGGTGAGCAGTTCTTC
TRBJ1-5 | TRBV10-3 | . | . | CAIAEISNQPQHF | TGTGCCATCGCAGAGATTAGCAATCAGCCCCAGCATTTT
TRBJ1-3 | TRBV14 | . | many | CASSQGTHSGNTIYF | TGTGCCAGCAGCCAAGGGACTCATTCTGGAAACACCATATATTTT
TRBJ1-3 | TRBV7-3 | . | few | CASSRTSSGNTIYF | TGTGCCAGCAGCCGGACCAGCTCTGGAAACACCATATATTTT
TRBJ2-5 | TRBV5-1 | . | once | CASSTAEGRETQYF | TGCGCCAGCAGCACTGCTGAAGGGCGAGAGACCCAGTACTTC
TRBJ2-7 | TRBV28 | . | . | CASSFSRGSPGHYSYEQYF | TGTGCCAGCAGTTTCTCAAGGGGCTCTCCGGGCCACTACTCCTACGAGCAGTACTTC
TRBJ2-3 | TRBV5-1 | . | many | CASSLASTFTDTQYF | TGCGCCAGCAGCTTAGCTAGCACTTTCACAGATACGCAGTATTTT
TRBJ2-3 | TRBV2 | TRBD2 | . | CASRDGTSGRYSDTQYF | TGTGCCAGCAGGGATGGGACTAGCGGGAGGTACTCAGATACGCAGTATTTT
TRBJ2-7 | TRBV10-3 | TRBD2 | many | CAIRDSGPAYEQYF | TGTGCCATCAGAGATAGCGGGCCTGCTTACGAGCAGTACTTC
TRBJ2-1 | TRBV20-1 | . | few | CSARVPGLSSYNEQFF | TGCAGTGCTAGAGTTCCGGGACTCAGCTCCTACAATGAGCAGTTCTTC
TRBJ1-3 | TRBV29-1 | . | . | CSVGRDHSGNTIYF | TGCAGCGTTGGAAGGGACCACTCTGGAAACACCATATATTTT
TRBJ1-6 | TRBV19 | TRBD1 | . | CASSSTGVGSPLHF | TGTGCCAGTAGTTCGACAGGGGTGGGTTCACCCCTCCACTTT
TRBJ2-1 | TRBV12-3/TRBV12-4 | . | many | CASSFSDFNEQFF | TGTGCCAGCAGTTTTTCTGACTTCAATGAGCAGTTCTTC
TRBJ2-7 | TRBV18 | TRBD2 | . | CASSPTSGSVYEQYF | TGTGCCAGCTCACCGACTAGCGGGAGTGTATACGAGCAGTACTTC
TRBJ1-3 | TRBV12-3/TRBV12-4 | . | few | CASSAGRDTIYF | TGTGCCAGCTCGGCAGGGAGGGATACCATATATTTT
TRBJ2-1 | TRBV5-1 | TRBD2 | . | CASSHLWLDGRASYNEQFF | TGCGCCAGCAGCCATCTCTGGCTGGACGGGAGGGCCTCCTACAATGAGCAGTTCTTC
TRBJ1-2 | TRBV12-3/TRBV12-4 | . | many | CASSSRQLAGYTF | TGTGCCAGCAGTTCGAGACAGCTGGCTGGCTACACCTTC
TRBJ1-5 | TRBV5-1 | TRBD1 | . | CASSPDGQVNQPQHF | TGCGCCAGCAGCCCGGACGGACAGGTTAATCAGCCCCAGCATTTT